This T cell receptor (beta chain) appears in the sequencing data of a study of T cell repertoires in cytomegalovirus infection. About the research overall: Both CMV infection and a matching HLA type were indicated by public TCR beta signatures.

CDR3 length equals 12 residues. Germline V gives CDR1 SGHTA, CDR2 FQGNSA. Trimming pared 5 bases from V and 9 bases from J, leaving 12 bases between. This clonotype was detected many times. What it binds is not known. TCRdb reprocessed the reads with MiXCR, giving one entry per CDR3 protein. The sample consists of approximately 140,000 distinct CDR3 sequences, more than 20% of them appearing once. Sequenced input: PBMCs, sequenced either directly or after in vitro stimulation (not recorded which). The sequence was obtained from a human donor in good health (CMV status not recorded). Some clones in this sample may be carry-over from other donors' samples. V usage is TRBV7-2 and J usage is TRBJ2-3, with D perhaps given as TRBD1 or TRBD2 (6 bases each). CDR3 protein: CASSPGAGTQYF. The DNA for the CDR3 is TGTGCCAGCAGCCCGGGGGCTGGAACGCAGTATTTT.